One sample yielded the 15 T cell receptor beta chains listed below, sequenced in a study of cytomegalovirus exposure and HLA in healthy donors. TCRdb's table, derived via immunoSEQ multiplex PCR, lists solely in-frame clones and lacks some. The table lists around 350,000 clones, approximately 90% of them singletons. Sequencing was done on a sample of PBMCs. These receptors were collected from a woman aged 18 to 35 in good health and CMV-seronegative.

CDR3 DNA sequence: TGTGCCTGGACTAGCGGGGGTGAGGATACGCAGTATTTT. Amino acids: CAWTSGGEDTQYF. The chain carries TRBV30 and TRBJ2-3; TRBD2 matches at 10 bases. With V trimmed by 4 bases and J by 6 bases, 4 bases remained unmatched. Germline CDR1 is GTSNPN and CDR2 is SVGIG (reference sequence). The CDR3 is 13 residues long.

The rearrangement uses TRBV20-1 and TRBJ1-1; the D is unclear. Trimming cost V 6 bases and J 4 bases, with 9 bases left between them. The length of the CDR3 is 11 residues. Per germline, CDR1 DFQATT and CDR2 SNEGSKA (reference sequence). CDR3: CSADGITEAFF. CDR3 DNA sequence: TGCAGTGCGGACGGGATCACTGAAGCTTTCTTT.

The chain couples TRBV27 to TRBJ1-2; 7 nucleotides line up with TRBD1. Looked up from germline, CDR1 is MNHEY and CDR2 is SMNVEV (reference sequence). This CDR3 is built from 15 residues. V dropped 6 bases and J dropped 3; count of bases not matched to a gene: 10. DNA of the CDR3: TGTGCCAGCAGGAACAAGCCGGGACAGCACTATGGCTACACCTTC. It specifies CASRNKPGQHYGYTF.

The chain joins TRBV29-1 to TRBJ2-3, with D unclear. Germline loops: CDR1 SQVTM, CDR2 ANQGSEA. The CDR3 is 15 residues long. Trimming pared 0 bases from V and 0 bases from J, leaving 10 bases between. This CDR3 reads CSVEDRSSSTDTQYF. The CDR3 coding sequence is TGCAGCGTTGAAGATCGGTCAAGTAGCACAGATACGCAGTATTTT.

The chain recombines TRBV5-1 with TRBJ2-7; the match to TRBD2 covers 8 bases. This CDR3 spans 14 amino acids. Unmatched junction bases numbered 8, after V lost 4 bases and J lost 5 bases. CDR1 and CDR2 from the germline V gene are SGHRS and YFSETQ. The CDR3 region has the DNA TGCGCCAGCAGCGCGGGACTAGGTATCCACGAGCAGTACTTC. It translates to CASSAGLGIHEQYF.

This chain uses TRBV4-1 with TRBJ2-1; the D is unclear. CDR1 is MGHRA and CDR2 is YSYEKL in the germline V gene. Trimming stripped 4 bases from V and 0 bases from J, with 7 bases between. CDR3 size: 14 residues. The CDR3 reads CASSRLGSYNEQFF. The CDR3 bases are TGCGCCAGCAGCCGCCTAGGCTCCTACAATGAGCAGTTCTTC.

J is TRBJ2-7 and V is TRBV4-1; TRBD1 matches 9 bases. J lost 4 bases, V lost 4 bases, and 5 bases had no gene match. This CDR3 region has 14 residues. CDR1 is MGHRA and CDR2 is YSYEKL in the germline V gene. CDR3 region: CASSPDRGSYEQYF. In DNA, the CDR3 is TGCGCCAGCAGCCCGGACAGGGGTTCTTACGAGCAGTACTTC.

The chain joins TRBV28 to TRBJ2-5, with D perhaps matching TRBD2 (5 bases). Trimming shortened V by 6 bases and J by 5 bases, and 16 bases separated the two germline ends. The CDR3 extends over 14 amino acids. The germline V gene encodes CDR1 MDHEN and CDR2 SYDVKM. The CDR3 DNA follows: TGTGCCAGCAGCTTCGGAGGAACCAAGGAGACCCAGTACTTC. Protein: CASSFGGTKETQYF.

The chain carries TRBV4-1 and TRBJ2-3, with 7 bases matching TRBD1. V shed 1 base, J shed 1 base, and the junction held 5 bases outside the gene matches. Germline V lookup: CDR1 MGHRA, CDR2 YSYEKL. CDR3 length: 16 residues. CDR3 DNA sequence: TGCGCCAGCAGCCAAGGGCAGGGACAGCGCACAGATACGCAGTATTTT. Amino acids: CASSQGQGQRTDTQYF.

This clone turned up a few times. The gene calls are TRBV6-1 and TRBJ2-3; 11 bases align to TRBD1. Unmatched junction bases numbered 2, after V lost 4 bases and J lost 2 bases. From germline, CDR1 is MNHNS and CDR2 SASEGT. The CDR3 is 15 amino acids. The CDR3 DNA sequence: TGTGCCAGCAGTGGCGGACAGGGGGCCACAGATACGCAGTATTTT. Amino acid sequence: CASSGGQGATDTQYF.

This clone was detected many times. V usage is TRBV28 and J usage is TRBJ2-7; D is possibly TRBD2 (6 bases). The CDR3 is made up of 12 amino acids. The V end lost 6 bases, the J end lost 6 bases, and 12 bases lay between the germline ends. CDR1 is MDHEN, CDR2 SYDVKM, per germline. The CDR3 region is CASSGLGGEQYF. Here the CDR3 DNA reads TGTGCCAGCAGCGGTCTGGGGGGCGAGCAGTACTTC.

V gene TRBV6-5 combines with J gene TRBJ2-7; TRBD1 matches at 12 bases. The CDR3 covers 12 residues. Germline CDR1 and CDR2: MNHEY and SVGAGI. V dropped 7 bases and J dropped 9; count of bases not matched to a gene: 4. CDR3: CASTGTGGRQYF. The CDR3 nucleotides read TGTGCCAGCACGGGGACAGGGGGCAGGCAGTACTTC.

V gene TRBV27 combines with J gene TRBJ2-3; no clear D. Deletions cut 5 bases from V and 3 bases from J, with 12 bases between. CDR1 is MNHEY, CDR2 SMNVEV, per germline (reference sequence). The CDR3 is 14 amino acids. CDR3 sequence (DNA): TGTGCCAGCAGTCCTCTAGGCTTGACAGATACGCAGTATTTT. Encoded protein: CASSPLGLTDTQYF.

This clone was seen just once. CDR3 in amino acids: CASSPPGGHEQFF. The DNA for the CDR3 is TGTGCCAGCTCACCACCGGGGGGACATGAGCAGTTCTTC. The chain couples TRBV18 to TRBJ2-1; TRBD2 is a possible D gene (6 bases). The CDR3 length is 13 residues. Germline V gives CDR1 KGHSH, CDR2 LQKENI. V lost 0 bases and J 8 bases, leaving 8 bases between the germline ends.

This clone has a single count. J is TRBJ2-2 and V is TRBV28, with 12 positions matching TRBD2. Germline V gives CDR1 MDHEN, CDR2 SYDVKM. This CDR3 comprises 18 residues. Trimming cost V 3 bases and J 6 bases; bases outside gene matches: 11. The CDR3 DNA reads as TGTGCCAGCAGTTTTGGACTAGCGGGAACCCCTTTAGCCGGGGAGCTGTTTTTT. Translating gives CASSFGLAGTPLAGELFF.